These 30 T cell receptor beta chains were all obtained from the same sample, sequenced in a study of blood T cell repertoires in COVID-19. The table came from immunoSEQ multiplex PCR; TCRdb's copy has only in-frame clones and leaves some out. This table holds approximately 270,000 clones, 91% found once. The sequencing sample was made of PBMCs or T cells enriched from blood (not recorded which). The receptors here all came from a human donor in a cohort exposed to, infected with or recovered from COVID-19 (not recorded which). The donor label of this sample is uncertain.

This chain links TRBV5-4 with TRBJ1-1; 9 bases are a match to TRBD1. Germline assignment: CDR1 SGHNT and CDR2 YYREEE (reference sequence). The CDR3 covers 18 residues. With V trimmed by 5 bases and J by 0 bases, 14 bases remained unmatched. CDR3 region: CASSQGQGRLRMNTEAFF. In nucleotides, the CDR3 is TGTGCCAGCAGTCAGGGACAGGGAAGGTTGAGGATGAACACTGAAGCTTTCTTT. Full variable domain (outside the CDR3, taken from reference TRBV5-4 and TRBJ1-1): ETGVTQSPTHLIKTRGQQVTLRCSSQSGHNTVSWYQQALGQGPQFIFQYYREEENGRGNFPPRFSGLQFPNYSSELNVNALELDDSALYLCASSQGQGRLRMNTEAFFGQGTRLTVV.

The chain is built from TRBV4-3 and TRBJ2-7; 8 positions agree with TRBD2. Trimming at V came to 0 bases and at J to 6 bases, leaving 10 bases not matched to a gene. Per germline, CDR1 LGHNA and CDR2 YSLEER. The CDR3 runs 16 residues. The CDR3 nucleotides are TGCGCCAGCAGCCAAGATGGTCCGGGGGGGCCCGGCGAGCAGTACTTC. This gives the protein CASSQDGPGGPGEQYF.

The chain carries TRBV3-1 (or the pseudogene TRBV3-2) and TRBJ1-1, with 8 bases aligning to TRBD1. The CDR3 length is 15 residues. The germline V gene encodes CDR1 LGHDT and CDR2 YNNKEL (reference sequence). V dropped 0 bases and J dropped 3; count of bases not matched to a gene: 3. CDR3 bases: TGTGCCAGCAGCCAAGACTACAGGGGGGACACTGAAGCTTTCTTT. Translated, it gives CASSQDYRGDTEAFF.

The chain combines TRBV24-1 with TRBJ2-3; 8 nucleotides align to TRBD1. The CDR3 is 14 amino acids. The germline V gene has CDR1 KGHDR and CDR2 SFDVKD. Trimming cost V 3 bases and J 5 bases; bases outside gene matches: 3. The CDR3 DNA reads TGTGCCACCAGTGATCAGGGGGCGAAAGATACGCAGTATTTT. Its protein product is CATSDQGAKDTQYF.

V and J are TRBV27 and TRBJ2-7; D is possibly TRBD1 (5 bases). Between the trimmed V and J ends, which lost 5 bases and 3 bases, there was a span of 11 bases. CDR1 is MNHEY, CDR2 SMNVEV, per germline (reference sequence). CDR3 size: 13 residues. The CDR3 nucleotides are TGTGCCAGCAGTAACGGACAAAACTACGAGCAGTACTTC. This gives the protein CASSNGQNYEQYF.

CDR3 protein: CASSPGLAGRGAYNEQFF. CDR3 coding DNA: TGCGCCAGCAGCCCTGGACTAGCGGGGAGGGGCGCCTACAATGAGCAGTTCTTC. V and J are TRBV5-1 and TRBJ2-1; 12 nucleotides line up with TRBD2. With 4 bases clipped from V and 2 bases from J, the junction kept 10 bases outside the gene matches. Germline V gene data show CDR1 as SGHRS and CDR2 as YFSETQ. This CDR3 spans 18 amino acids.

V usage is TRBV11-2 and J usage is TRBJ1-3, with 8 bases lining up with TRBD1. With V trimmed by 0 bases and J by 0 bases, 7 bases remained unmatched. The CDR3 has 18 amino acids. Per the germline V gene, CDR1 is SGHAT and CDR2 is FQNNGV. The CDR3 DNA reads as TGTGCCAGCAGCTTAGATGGGACAGGACCCTTCTCTGGAAACACCATATATTTT. This encodes CASSLDGTGPFSGNTIYF. The full variable domain, completed using reference TRBV11-2 and TRBJ1-3, is EAGVAQSPRYKIIEKRQSVAFWCNPISGHATLYWYQQILGQGPKLLIQFQNNGVVDDSQLPKDRFSAERLKGVDSTLKIQPAKLEDSAVYLCASSLDGTGPFSGNTIYFGEGSWLTVV.

The genes are TRBV7-8 and TRBJ2-5; 8 positions match TRBD2. The germline V gene encodes CDR1 SGHVS and CDR2 FQNEAQ. This CDR3 has 19 residues. V shed 5 bases and J 2 bases; nucleotides not matched to a gene: 19. CDR3 bases: TGTGCCAGCAGCATCTTCCCTCGAAACGGGGGGGGGCATCAAGAGACCCAGTACTTC. Residues: CASSIFPRNGGGHQETQYF.

The chain is built from TRBV7-9 and TRBJ2-7, with TRBD2 matching over 8 bases. Trimming at V came to 1 base and at J to 0 bases, leaving 2 bases not matched to a gene. This CDR3 contains 15 residues. CDR1 is SEHNR, CDR2 FQNEAQ, per germline (reference sequence). DNA of the CDR3: TGTGCCAGCAGCTTAGGGAGCGGGGGCTCCTACGAGCAGTACTTC. Its protein product is CASSLGSGGSYEQYF.

The chain employs TRBV9 and TRBJ2-7; TRBD1 matches 9 bases. This CDR3 comprises 15 residues. Germline-derived CDR1 and CDR2 are SGDLS and YYNGEE. Trimming took 0 bases from V and 4 from J; bases not matched to a gene: 5. CDR3 in amino acids: CASSVAPGQGYEQYF. The CDR3 DNA sequence: TGTGCCAGCAGCGTAGCCCCGGGACAGGGTTACGAGCAGTACTTC.

J is TRBJ2-5 and V is TRBV7-8, with D possibly matching TRBD2 (7 bases). The CDR3 has 16 residues. CDR1 and CDR2 (germline): SGHVS, FQNEAQ. The V end was cut by 8 bases, the J end by 4 bases, with 23 bases between. The DNA of the CDR3 is TGTGCCAGCTTAGGGGGGGATGGTGGAGGGGTAGAGACCCAGTACTTC. It codes for CASLGGDGGGVETQYF.

The chain links TRBV19 to TRBJ1-5, with a weak D call TRBD1 (5 bases). Germline assignment: CDR1 LNHDA and CDR2 SQIVND (reference sequence). V lost 7 bases, J lost 0 bases, and 13 bases lay in between. The CDR3 length is 15 residues. The CDR3 coding sequence is TGTGCCAGTACCCTTACAGGATATAGCAATCAGCCCCAGCATTTT. Its protein product is CASTLTGYSNQPQHF.

The chain joins TRBV5-6 to TRBJ2-2; D perhaps matches TRBD2 (5 bases). From germline, CDR1 is SGHDT and CDR2 YYEEEE. V was clipped by 0 bases and J by 4 bases, with 7 bases between them. The CDR3 consists of 14 residues. The CDR3 DNA reads as TGTGCCAGCAGCTTGGACCTAGCCACCGGGGAGCTGTTTTTT. Its translation is CASSLDLATGELFF.

The J gene is TRBJ1-5, the V gene TRBV6-6, with TRBD1 as a possible D gene (6 bases). This CDR3 spans 14 amino acids. Germline V gene sequence: CDR1 MNHNY, CDR2 SVGAGI (reference sequence). Trimming left V 0 bases short and J 4 bases short, with 7 bases between. CDR3 loop: CASSYSQGNQPQHF. In DNA, the CDR3 is TGTGCCAGCAGTTACTCGCAGGGGAATCAGCCCCAGCATTTT.

The chain is built from TRBV7-2 and TRBJ2-1, with unresolved D. Germline V lookup: CDR1 SGHTA, CDR2 FQGNSA. This CDR3 comprises 15 residues. V was clipped by 5 bases and J by 0 bases, with 11 bases between them. DNA of the CDR3: TGTGCCAGCAGCCGTCTCGCGGACTCCTACAATGAGCAGTTCTTC. Translation gives CASSRLADSYNEQFF. Variable domain in full (rest from reference TRBV7-2 and TRBJ2-1): GAGVSQSPSNKVTEKGKDVELRCDPISGHTALYWYRQSLGQGLEFLIYFQGNSAPDKSGLPSDRFSAERTGGSVSTLTIQRTQQEDSAVYLCASSRLADSYNEQFFGPGTRLTVL.

This clone was counted once. This chain joins TRBV19 and TRBJ1-2, with 7 bases matching TRBD1. Germline CDR1 is LNHDA and CDR2 is SQIVND (reference sequence). J was trimmed by 6 bases and V by 3 bases; bases with no gene match: 4. The CDR3 extends over 13 amino acids. In nucleotides, the CDR3 is TGTGCCAGTAGTATCCTCGGACAGGATGGCTACACCTTC. Translated: CASSILGQDGYTF.

This chain uses TRBV11-2 with TRBJ2-7, with 10 bases that match TRBD1. Germline V gene lookup returns CDR1 SGHAT and CDR2 FQNNGV. CDR3 length equals 14 residues. V lost 4 bases to trimming and J lost 9 bases; unmatched junction nucleotides: 9. CDR3 loop: CASSSPGQGPRQYF. CDR3 bases: TGTGCCAGCAGCTCTCCGGGACAGGGGCCAAGGCAGTACTTC.

The chain joins TRBV24-1 to TRBJ2-3; D might be TRBD2 (5 bases). The CDR3 sequence is 12 residues long. Germline V CDR1 and CDR2: KGHDR, SFDVKD. V lost 1 base and J 10 bases, leaving 8 bases between the germline ends. CDR3 sequence (DNA): TGTGCCACCAGTGATTTAAAGGGAGCGCAGTATTTT. Amino acid sequence: CATSDLKGAQYF.

This clone has a single count. The chain is built from TRBV5-1 and TRBJ1-1; D unresolved. CDR3 length: 15 amino acids. Per the germline V gene, CDR1 is SGHRS and CDR2 is YFSETQ. V was clipped by 4 bases and J by 0 bases, with 13 bases between them. CDR3 residues: CASSPGGSMNTEAFF. CDR3 nucleotide sequence: TGCGCCAGCAGCCCGGGAGGGTCCATGAACACTGAAGCTTTCTTT.

The rearrangement uses TRBV3-1 (or the pseudogene TRBV3-2) and TRBJ1-2; TRBD1 matches at 7 bases. From germline, CDR1 is LGHDT and CDR2 YNNKEL (reference sequence). Trimming took 1 base from V and 6 from J; bases not matched to a gene: 2. The CDR3 runs 13 residues. The CDR3 DNA follows: TGTGCCAGCAGCCAAGGAACAGGGGATGGCTACACCTTC. Its protein product is CASSQGTGDGYTF.

Notes on this clone: Other DNA sequences within the sample encode an identical CDR3. The V gene is TRBV2, the J gene TRBJ2-5, with 10 bases that match TRBD1. Unmatched junction bases numbered 0, after V lost 4 bases and J lost 7 bases. CDR1 SNHLY and CDR2 FYNNEI come from the germline V gene. The CDR3 is made up of 12 amino acids. CDR3 nucleotides: TGTGCCAGCAGTGGGACAGGGGGGACCCAGTACTTC. This sequence encodes CASSGTGGTQYF.

This clone has a handful of counts. This rearrangement joins TRBV6-5 to TRBJ1-5, with D maybe TRBD1 (5 bases). The CDR3 runs 13 residues. Germline lookup yields CDR1 MNHEY and CDR2 SVGAGI. The germline V and J ends were trimmed by 8 bases and 4 bases, with 12 bases remaining between them. The CDR3 loop reads CASDWDSNQPQHF. The CDR3 DNA sequence: TGTGCCAGCGATTGGGACTCTAATCAGCCCCAGCATTTT.

V usage is TRBV5-4 and J usage is TRBJ2-1; D is perhaps TRBD2 (5 bases). Looked up from germline, CDR1 is SGHNT and CDR2 is YYREEE (reference sequence). Between the trimmed V and J ends, which lost 0 bases and 5 bases, there was a span of 9 bases. The CDR3 runs to 14 residues. CDR3 residues: CASSLVDGDNEQFF. The CDR3 DNA reads as TGTGCCAGCAGCTTGGTGGACGGGGACAATGAGCAGTTCTTC. Full variable domain (missing parts from reference TRBV5-4 and TRBJ2-1): ETGVTQSPTHLIKTRGQQVTLRCSSQSGHNTVSWYQQALGQGPQFIFQYYREEENGRGNFPPRFSGLQFPNYSSELNVNALELDDSALYLCASSLVDGDNEQFFGPGTRLTVL.

This chain links TRBV4-3 with TRBJ1-2; 10 nucleotides agree with TRBD1. The CDR3 is 14 residues long. The germline V gene encodes CDR1 LGHNA and CDR2 YSLEER. V was clipped by 7 bases and J by 6 bases; unmatched bases: 8. The CDR3 loop reads CASTHAGTGDGYTF. As DNA, the CDR3 is TGCGCCAGCACGCACGCAGGGACAGGGGATGGCTACACCTTC.

V is TRBV30 and J is TRBJ2-5, with 11 bases matching TRBD2. This CDR3 has 14 amino acids. The germline V gene encodes CDR1 GTSNPN and CDR2 SVGIG (reference sequence). V lost 7 bases, J lost 9 bases, and 13 bases stayed unmatched. The DNA for the CDR3 is TGTGCCTTATTAGCGGGGGGGTCGGCCTTAGCCCAGTACTTC. Protein: CALLAGGSALAQYF. Full variable domain (outside the CDR3, taken from reference TRBV30 and TRBJ2-5): SQTIHQWPATLVQPVGSPLSLECTVEGTSNPNLYWYRQAAGRGLQLLFYSVGIGQISSEVPQNLSASRPQDRQFILSSKKLLLSDSGFYLCALLAGGSALAQYFGPGTRLLVL.

The chain is built from TRBV7-2 and TRBJ2-1; D is perhaps TRBD2 (6 bases). Germline CDR1 reads SGHTA; CDR2 reads FQGNSA. The CDR3 consists of 15 residues. V lost 2 bases, J lost 9 bases, and 17 bases lay in between. DNA of the CDR3: TGTGCCAGCAGCTTAAGGGGCGGGGCCATTGGTGAGCAGTTCTTC. Translated, it gives CASSLRGGAIGEQFF.

The V and J genes are TRBV30 and TRBJ1-2, with TRBD1 matching 7 bases. The CDR3 is 13 amino acids. With V trimmed by 3 bases and J by 7 bases, 8 bases remained unmatched. The germline CDR1 and CDR2 sequences are GTSNPN and SVGIG (reference sequence). In DNA form, the CDR3 reads TGTGCCTGGAGCCTCCGGGACAGAGGTGGCTACACCTTC. It encodes CAWSLRDRGGYTF.

The chain carries TRBV11-2 and TRBJ1-5, with unresolved D. The V gene lost 0 bases and the J gene lost 3 bases, with 6 bases spanning the gap. The germline gives CDR1 SGHAT, CDR2 FQNNGV. The CDR3 sequence is 14 residues long. In nucleotides, the CDR3 is TGTGCCAGCAGCTTAGAAGCGTTCAATCAGCCCCAGCATTTT. Amino acids: CASSLEAFNQPQHF.

The chain has TRBV27 and TRBJ1-5; 7 bases map to TRBD1. CDR1 is MNHEY, CDR2 SMNVEV, per germline (reference sequence). CDR3 size: 17 residues. After removal of 5 bases from V and 0 bases from J, the junction contained 10 bases not matched to a gene. This chain's CDR3 is CASSLTGWRNSNQPQHF. Here the CDR3 DNA reads TGTGCCAGCAGTCTGACAGGGTGGCGAAATAGCAATCAGCCCCAGCATTTT.

V is TRBV6-6 and J is TRBJ1-2, with D perhaps TRBD1 (5 bases). Germline V CDR1 and CDR2: MNHNY, SVGAGI (reference sequence). V lost 7 bases, J lost 8 bases, and 20 bases lay in between. CDR3 size: 14 residues. The CDR3 coding sequence is TGTGCCAGCACCCTCTCGTGGCGGGGCGACGGCTACACCTTC. Amino acids: CASTLSWRGDGYTF.